What follows are 3 T cell receptor beta chains derived from one specimen sequenced in a study of blood T cell repertoires in COVID-19. TCRdb's table, derived via immunoSEQ multiplex PCR, lists solely in-frame clones and lacks some. The sample has about 260,000 clones, less than 90% seen once; the top ten hold roughly 4%. Sequencing was performed on peripheral blood. The receptor source for this set is a man in his 60s who had recovered from COVID-19.

The chain recombines TRBV6-5 with TRBJ1-2; TRBD1 agrees at 12 bases. In germline, CDR1 is MNHEY, CDR2 SVGAGI. The V gene end was trimmed by 7 bases and the J gene end by 5 bases; junction bases not matched to a gene: 8. This CDR3 spans 15 amino acids. Here the CDR3 reads CASITGTGGWYGYTF. CDR3 sequence (DNA): TGTGCCAGCATAACCGGGACAGGGGGCTGGTATGGCTACACCTTC.

The chain recombines TRBV3-1 (or the pseudogene TRBV3-2) with TRBJ1-1; 8 bases agree with TRBD1. The CDR3 runs 15 residues. From germline, CDR1 is LGHDT and CDR2 YNNKEL (reference sequence). After removal of 4 bases from V and 3 bases from J, the junction contained 7 bases not matched to a gene. The CDR3 sequence is CASSLRGRRYTEAFF. In nucleotides, the CDR3 is TGTGCCAGCAGCCTCAGGGGGCGCAGGTACACTGAAGCTTTCTTT.

The V call is TRBV14, the J call TRBJ2-2; 7 bases agree with TRBD2. The CDR3 totals 17 residues. The V gene's germline CDR1 is SGHDN and CDR2 FVKESK. Losses at the gene ends were 2 bases for V and 4 bases for J; bases not matched to a gene: 10. As DNA, the CDR3 is TGTGCCAGCAGCCAATTAAAGGGAGGGTCGGTCACCGGGGAGCTGTTTTTT. Translating gives CASSQLKGGSVTGELFF.